This T cell receptor beta chain derives from a study of metastatic and nonmetastatic thyroid tumors. Study in general: The authors compared repertoires across blood and tumor or nodule tissue from malignant and benign thyroid patients.

Ten or more counts support this clone. All patients were treatment-naive before thyroid surgery. The length of the CDR3 is 15 residues. CDR1 is SGHTS, CDR2 YDEGEE, per germline. J gave up 7 bases and V 4 bases, and 9 bases lay outside the gene matches. Using MiXCR, TCRdb re-called clones from the PCR reads. The profile shows roughly 8,700 clones, 25% to 35% of them singletons. The sequenced material came from tumor tissue. The chain is built from TRBV5-8 and TRBJ2-1, with 9 positions matching TRBD2. This receptor was obtained from a female donor with papillary thyroid cancer or a benign thyroid nodule (not recorded which). Some clones in this sample may be carry-over from other donors' samples. Written as DNA, the CDR3 is TGTGCCAGCAGCCACGGCGTAGCGGGAGAAAATGAGCAGTTCTTC. It specifies CASSHGVAGENEQFF.